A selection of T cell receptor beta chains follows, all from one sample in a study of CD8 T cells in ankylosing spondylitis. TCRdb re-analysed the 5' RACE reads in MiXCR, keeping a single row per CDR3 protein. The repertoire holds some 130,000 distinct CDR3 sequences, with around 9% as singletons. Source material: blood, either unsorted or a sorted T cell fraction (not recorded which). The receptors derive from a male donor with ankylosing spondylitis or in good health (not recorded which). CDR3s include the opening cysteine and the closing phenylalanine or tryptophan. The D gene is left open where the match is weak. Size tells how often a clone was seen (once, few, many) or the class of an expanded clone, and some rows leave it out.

TGTGCCAGCACTCAGGCTAGCGGGAGGGATACGCAGTATTTT | CASTQASGRDTQYF | few | TRBJ2-3 | TRBD2 | TRBV12-3/TRBV12-4
TGTGCCAGCAGCTTAGATCCACAACTAGCGCGAGAGACCCAGTACTTC | CASSLDPQLARETQYF | many | TRBJ2-5 | TRBD2 | TRBV11-2
TGTGCCAGCAGCCACGGAGCCGTGACTGGGGCCAACGTCCTGACTTTC | CASSHGAVTGANVLTF | few | TRBJ2-6 | NA | TRBV4-2
TGTGCCAGCAGTTTGGGTCTCGACACCGGGGAGCTGTTTTTT | CASSLGLDTGELFF | many | TRBJ2-2 | NA | TRBV12-3/TRBV12-4
TGTGCCAGCAACAACCATGGGGGCACTGAAGCTTTCTTT | CASNNHGGTEAFF | NA | TRBJ1-1 | NA | TRBV5-5
TGTGCCAGCAGTTCGACAGGGGGGGGGACTGAAGCTTTCTTT | CASSSTGGGTEAFF | many | TRBJ1-1 | TRBD1 | TRBV12-3/TRBV12-4
TGTGCCAGCAGTTCCTTCCTAGTTAGCGGGAGGGCCTCCAATGAGCAGTTCTTC | CASSSFLVSGRASNEQFF | many | TRBJ2-1 | TRBD2 | TRBV27
TGCGCCAGCAGCCAAGGGTTTTCCTCTGGGGCCAACGTCCTGACTTTC | CASSQGFSSGANVLTF | NA | TRBJ2-6 | NA | TRBV4-3
TGTGCCAGCAGCTTAGACCCAGGGCGCCCGAATCAGCCCCAGCATTTT | CASSLDPGRPNQPQHF | NA | TRBJ1-5 | NA | TRBV7-2
TGCAGTGCCGTACCTGGACAGGGACAATCACCCCTCCACTTT | CSAVPGQGQSPLHF | many | TRBJ1-6 | TRBD1 | TRBV20-1
TGTGCCATCAGCGATATCCTCGGGACTAGCGGGAACCAAGAGACCCAGTACTTC | CAISDILGTSGNQETQYF | NA | TRBJ2-5 | TRBD2 | TRBV10-3
TGCAGTGCTAGGGCCGCCTCTGGGGCCAACGTCCTGACTTTC | CSARAASGANVLTF | many | TRBJ2-6 | NA | TRBV20-1
TGTGCCAGCAGCGACCTTGTTTTGAATGAGCAGTTCTTC | CASSDLVLNEQFF | many | TRBJ2-1 | NA | TRBV6-1
TGCAGTGCTAGAAGATCCAGGGGGCGCAGCACCGGGGAGCTGTTTTTT | CSARRSRGRSTGELFF | few | TRBJ2-2 | TRBD1 | TRBV20-1
TGCGCCAGCAGCCAAGCCCTAGCGGGGGCATGGGAGCAGTACTTC | CASSQALAGAWEQYF | many | TRBJ2-7 | TRBD2 | TRBV4-1
TGCAGCGTTGAACCCCCTGGGGCCAACGTCCTGACTTTC | CSVEPPGANVLTF | many | TRBJ2-6 | NA | TRBV29-1
TGCAGTGCTAGAGATTTGGACAGATACCAAAACATTCAGTACTTC | CSARDLDRYQNIQYF | NA | TRBJ2-4 | NA | TRBV20-1
TGTGCCAGCAGTTACCGCCAGGGTACGCAGTATTTT | CASSYRQGTQYF | NA | TRBJ2-3 | NA | TRBV6-6
TGTGCCAGCAGCTTAGCCCGTTGGGAACCATTAGCCAAAAACATTCAGTACTTC | CASSLARWEPLAKNIQYF | many | TRBJ2-4 | NA | TRBV7-8
TGTGCCAGCAGTTTCGGAAATTCACCCCTCCACTTT | CASSFGNSPLHF | many | TRBJ1-6 | NA | TRBV12-3/TRBV12-4
TGTGCCAGCAGTTTACGGGATGGGGGGACCCAGTACTTC | CASSLRDGGTQYF | few | TRBJ2-5 | NA | TRBV12-3/TRBV12-4
TGCAGTGCTAGGGACAGGGAGGCCTATAATTCACCCCTCCACTTT | CSARDREAYNSPLHF | many | TRBJ1-6 | TRBD1 | TRBV20-1
TGTGCCAGCAGTTCCGATCGACAGGGCTATAATTCACCCCTCCACTTT | CASSSDRQGYNSPLHF | medium-sized | TRBJ1-6 | TRBD1 | TRBV12-3/TRBV12-4
TGTGCCAGCAGCAAAGCTATTCAGGGGAACCACCCCTACGAGCAGTACTTC | CASSKAIQGNHPYEQYF | many | TRBJ2-7 | NA | TRBV21-1
TGCAGCGTTCACGGGACTAGCGGGAGGGCCAACAATGAGCAGTTCTTC | CSVHGTSGRANNEQFF | NA | TRBJ2-1 | TRBD2 | TRBV29-1
TGTGCCAGCTCTCCCAGGGACAGCTCTGGGGCCAACGTCCTGACTTTC | CASSPRDSSGANVLTF | few | TRBJ2-6 | TRBD1 | TRBV18
TGTGCCAGCAGCTCGGGACTAAACAATGAGCAGTTCTTC | CASSSGLNNEQFF | NA | TRBJ2-1 | TRBD2 | TRBV7-7
TGTGCCACCAGCTGGGGGGCCGGTAACAATGAGCAGTTCTTC | CATSWGAGNNEQFF | NA | TRBJ2-1 | NA | TRBV15
TGTGCCAGCAGTCCGAACTCCGGGACTAGCGGGAACGGGGAGCTGTTTTTT | CASSPNSGTSGNGELFF | many | TRBJ2-2 | TRBD2 | TRBV12-3/TRBV12-4
TGTGCCAGCAGCTTAGTGGGGGCTGAAGCTTTCTTT | CASSLVGAEAFF | many | TRBJ1-1 | NA | TRBV7-9
TGCGCCAGCAGCTTGGCCCAGCGGACAGATACGCAGTATTTT | CASSLAQRTDTQYF | many | TRBJ2-3 | NA | TRBV5-1
TGTGCCAGCACCAAGGACAGCCTTGGGGGGCAGCCCCAGCATTTT | CASTKDSLGGQPQHF | many | TRBJ1-5 | NA | TRBV2
TGCAGTGCTAGAGACCTCATTGCGGCGGCGGGCGAGCAGTACTTC | CSARDLIAAAGEQYF | many | TRBJ2-7 | NA | TRBV20-1
TGCAGCGCTCCCCGGCCGACAAACACCGGGGAGCTGTTTTTT | CSAPRPTNTGELFF | few | TRBJ2-2 | NA | TRBV29-1
TGTGCCAGCACTCAAACGACTAGCGCGGGGGGGCAGTACTTC | CASTQTTSAGGQYF | NA | TRBJ2-7 | TRBD2 | TRBV6-1
TGTGCCAGCAGTTTTACAGGAGGCGATAGCAATCAGCCCCAGCATTTT | CASSFTGGDSNQPQHF | few | TRBJ1-5 | NA | TRBV7-8
TGCGCCAGCAGCCCTAACTACAACTACGGCAGAGATACGCAGTATTTT | CASSPNYNYGRDTQYF | few | TRBJ2-3 | NA | TRBV5-1
TGCAGTGCTAGGACTAGCGGGCGAACCGATACGCAGTATTTT | CSARTSGRTDTQYF | many | TRBJ2-3 | TRBD2 | TRBV20-1
TGTGCCAGCAGTCAGTCATGGACTATCAGCACAGATACGCAGTATTTT | CASSQSWTISTDTQYF | many | TRBJ2-3 | NA | TRBV12-3/TRBV12-4
TGTGCCAGCAGTTTACATCAGGGGGCTAATGAAAAACTGTTTTTT | CASSLHQGANEKLFF | many | TRBJ1-4 | TRBD1 | TRBV12-3/TRBV12-4
TGCAGTGCTAGTGGACAGCACCGACCTGTGAACACTGAAGCTTTCTTT | CSASGQHRPVNTEAFF | many | TRBJ1-1 | NA | TRBV20-1
TGTGCCAGCAGCCACTACGGACTAGCGGGAGTTAATACTGAGCAGTTCTTC | CASSHYGLAGVNTEQFF | many | TRBJ2-1 | TRBD2 | TRBV4-2
TGTGCCAGCAGCTTCCTAGCGGGTGGGGAGACCCAGTACTTC | CASSFLAGGETQYF | medium-sized | TRBJ2-5 | TRBD2 | TRBV5-5
TGTGCCAGCAGCTTCGGGGGCGGGACTCCTTCTTTGGGCTACACCTTC | CASSFGGGTPSLGYTF | NA | TRBJ1-2 | NA | TRBV7-2
TGTGCCAGCAGTTTAGGGAACAGGGACCTTGGGGAAGAGACCCAGTACTTC | CASSLGNRDLGEETQYF | NA | TRBJ2-5 | NA | TRBV12-3/TRBV12-4
TGTGCCAGCTCACCACTGAGGGGTGTCACTGAAGCTTTCTTT | CASSPLRGVTEAFF | few | TRBJ1-1 | NA | TRBV18
TGTGCCAGCTCAAAGGGGATGGAACAGGGCTCCTACGAGCAGTACTTC | CASSKGMEQGSYEQYF | few | TRBJ2-7 | NA | TRBV18
TGTGCCAGCAGCCCCTGGAACAGGGGGCCGGGGAATGAGCAGTTCTTC | CASSPWNRGPGNEQFF | NA | TRBJ2-1 | TRBD1 | TRBV28
TGCAGCGTTGAAGGACAGGGTGACGAGCAGTACTTC | CSVEGQGDEQYF | many | TRBJ2-7 | TRBD1 | TRBV29-1
TGCGCCAGCAGTGAGTCGAGGGGGTCCGGGAATTCACCCCTCCACTTT | CASSESRGSGNSPLHF | few | TRBJ1-6 | NA | TRBV10-2
TGCGCCAGCAGTTGGACTAGCCCCAACACCGGGGAGCTGTTTTTT | CASSWTSPNTGELFF | many | TRBJ2-2 | TRBD2 | TRBV5-1
TGCGCCAGCAGCTTGGGGGGATTTAACAATGAGCAGTTCTTC | CASSLGGFNNEQFF | many | TRBJ2-1 | NA | TRBV5-1